One sample yielded the 10 T cell receptor beta chains listed below, sequenced in a study of neurological immune-mediated disorders. Specified time point: longitudinal time-point 1 (baseline). TCRdb re-derived calls from the 5' RACE reads in MiXCR, one entry per CDR3 protein. The table includes 55,000 to 80,000 distinct CDR3 sequences, 12% to 15% detected once. The sequenced material came from PBMCs. All receptors derive from a female donor with HTLV-1-associated myelopathy (HAM/TSP).

This clonotype showed up many times. The CDR3 nucleotides read TGTGCCAGCAGTTATGGGGGGACAGGGAGGACTGAAGCTTTCTTT. Protein sequence: CASSYGGTGRTEAFF. J is TRBJ1-1 and V is TRBV6-2 or TRBV6-3, with 9 bases fitting TRBD1. Trimming took 3 bases from V and 5 from J; bases not matched to a gene: 7. This CDR3 is built from 15 residues. Germline CDR1 and CDR2: MNHEY and SVGEGT.

This clonotype was detected ten times or more. This chain joins TRBV5-1 and TRBJ1-5; possible D gene TRBD1, 5 bases. V was shortened by 0 bases and J by 6 bases, with 13 bases between the two germline ends. This CDR3 region has 15 residues. Germline CDR1 SGHRS, CDR2 YFSETQ. The chain's CDR3 is CASSLDTGGGQPQHF. CDR3 in DNA: TGCGCCAGCAGCTTGGATACCGGGGGAGGTCAGCCCCAGCATTTT.

This clonotype appeared many times. V and J are TRBV6-2 or TRBV6-3 and TRBJ2-3; no clear D gene. The germline V and J ends were trimmed by 6 bases and 0 bases, with 13 bases remaining between them. CDR1 is MNHEY and CDR2 is SVGEGT in the germline V gene. This CDR3 has 15 residues. CDR3 nucleotide sequence: TGTGCCAGCAGGAAGGCTAGAGATAGCACAGATACGCAGTATTTT. It specifies CASRKARDSTDTQYF.

This clonotype appeared many times. The gene calls are TRBV5-1 and TRBJ2-2; D is unresolved. The CDR3 covers 14 residues. CDR1 is SGHRS, CDR2 YFSETQ, per germline. V gave up 0 bases and J gave up 3 bases, with 6 bases separating them. In DNA, the CDR3 is TGCGCCAGCAGCTTGGTCCCAGACACCGGGGAGCTGTTTTTT. The encoded protein is CASSLVPDTGELFF.

This clonotype appeared a few times. J is TRBJ1-5 and V is TRBV7-9; D possibly corresponds to TRBD1 (5 bases). V lost 5 bases and J lost 0, with 11 bases in between. CDR1 SEHNR and CDR2 FQNEAQ come from the germline V gene (reference sequence). The CDR3 length is 15 residues. In DNA, the CDR3 is TGTGCCAGCAGCACGGCGGGGGTTAGCAATCAGCCCCAGCATTTT. Translating it yields CASSTAGVSNQPQHF.

At least ten counts were recorded for this clonotype. The chain has TRBV24-1 and TRBJ2-7; 7 positions match TRBD2. V gave up 0 bases and J gave up 0 bases; unmatched junction bases: 4. The CDR3 has 16 residues. Germline V lookup: CDR1 KGHDR, CDR2 SFDVKD. The CDR3 coding sequence is TGTGCCACCAGTGATTTGGGGTCTAGCGGCTCCTACGAGCAGTACTTC. This codes for CATSDLGSSGSYEQYF.

The genes are TRBV4-1 and TRBJ1-1; D not resolved. CDR1 is MGHRA, CDR2 YSYEKL, per germline. CDR3 length: 13 amino acids. Trimming left V 5 bases short and J 7 bases short, with 14 bases between. The CDR3 region has the DNA TGCGCCAGCAGCTTCCGGGGAGGGAATGAAGCTTTCTTT. As protein: CASSFRGGNEAFF.

The chain couples TRBV29-1 to TRBJ1-1; D is perhaps TRBD1 (6 bases). Per the germline V gene, CDR1 is SQVTM and CDR2 is ANQGSEA. The CDR3 is made up of 16 amino acids. V lost 6 bases to trimming and J lost 1 base, with 21 bases between them. This CDR3 is CSVGKGRGAWNTEAFF. The CDR3 nucleotides read TGCAGCGTCGGTAAGGGGAGGGGGGCATGGAACACTGAAGCTTTCTTT.

This clonotype was seen many times. The rearrangement uses TRBV12-3 or TRBV12-4 and TRBJ2-1; 10 bases fit TRBD2. Germline trimming cut 6 bases from V and 3 bases from J; bases unmatched to any gene: 5. CDR3 length equals 15 residues. As DNA, the CDR3 is TGTGCCAGCAGAGCGAGCGGGGGGGGCTACAATGAGCAGTTCTTC. Encoded protein: CASRASGGGYNEQFF.

The sample holds many counts of this clonotype. The chain uses TRBV5-1 and TRBJ2-2; TRBD2 matches at 10 bases. The length of the CDR3 is 16 residues. The germline V gene has CDR1 SGHRS and CDR2 YFSETQ. V gave up 4 bases and J gave up 5 bases; unmatched junction bases: 8. CDR3 nucleotide sequence: TGCGCCAGCAGCCAATCTAGCGGGGGCCTTACCGGGGAGCTGTTTTTT. Translated: CASSQSSGGLTGELFF.